This record covers a single TCR beta chain. Its antigen is not identified. The junction differs from germline at one of its ends, possibly a read error. A primer in the constant region served to generate TCR beta cDNA from roughly 520 ng of total RNA. Three-round nested multiplex PCR performed with slightly modified ARM-PCR produced the TCR beta libraries. In the first two PCR rounds, TRBV1-TRBV30 forward primers were paired with a C-beta reverse primer, and each round lasted 10 cycles. Each CDR3 protein is one row after TCRdb ran MiXCR on the multiplex PCR reads. The sample lists more than 75,000 distinct CDR3 sequences, 55% to 85% occurring once. There are 14 residues in the CDR3. The data derive from a study of tumor-infiltrating lymphocytes in primary liver carcinoma. The overall study: The patients comprised men and women between the ages of 30 and 69 years. Overall study results and limits: Tumor region pairs showed greater overlap than either tumor-adjacent or tumor-blood pairs did. Appearing in all five tumor regions was true of only about 7-25% of top clones. Tumor top-250-clone fractions significantly exceeded those of blood (p = 0.039).

Joint extraction of RNA and DNA used roughly 18-34 mg of bulk tissue that was unsorted. Material for sequencing was liver tumor tissue from sampling region 1. This sample's subset: tumor region T1, superior pole. The TCR sequence derives from a man aged 40-49 years with primary liver carcinoma and hepatitis B virus infection. The rearrangement links TRBV12-3 or TRBV12-4 to TRBJ2-5, with unresolved D. The CDR3 region is CASSFSATQETQYF. The CDR3 bases are TGTGCCAGCAGTTTCTCGGCTACTCAAGAGACTCAGTACTTC.